This T cell receptor beta chain came from a study of control samples from healthy donors and cancer patients. The protocol was immunoSEQ multiplex PCR, while the TCRdb copy is restricted to in-frame clones and leaves out a portion. Here the sample spans tens of thousands of clones, about nine tenths being singletons. V lost 0 bases, J lost 3 bases, and 11 bases stayed unmatched. The germline CDR1 and CDR2 sequences are SGHTA and FQGNSA. The CDR3 is 17 amino acids. The chain employs TRBV7-2 and TRBJ2-7, with TRBD1 matching 7 bases. The sequencing input was blood. This TCR was sampled from a man aged 25-45 years in good health. The CDR3 coding sequence is TGTGCCAGCAGCTTAGCGGCAGGGGGAGTAACCTTCTACGAGCAGTACTTC. Amino acids: CASSLAAGGVTFYEQYF.